This T cell receptor (beta chain) was identified during a study of T cells in localized non-small cell lung cancer. The assay was immunoSEQ multiplex PCR, and TCRdb's table has in-frame clones only and misses some. The sample has some 33,000 clones; roughly 78% are singletons. Looked up from germline, CDR1 is SGHKS and CDR2 is YYEKEE (reference sequence). Between the trimmed V and J ends, which lost 4 bases and 1 base, there was a span of 8 bases. CDR3 length: 13 amino acids. The gene calls are TRBV5-5 and TRBJ1-1; perhaps TRBD1 as D (6 bases). This TCR was sampled from a male donor at least 60 years old with stage III squamous cell lung carcinoma. The material was peripheral blood, obtained before any cancer treatment. The DNA of the CDR3 is TGTGCCAGCAGCACGACAGGGAACACTGAAGCTTTCTTT. It specifies CASSTTGNTEAFF.